This record covers a single T cell receptor beta chain. This clonotype appeared a few times. It lacks a known antigen. Nothing much larger sits one base from this clone, and base qualities are not available. This record belongs to a study of T-cell memory formation after mild COVID-19 (dated by TCRdb to the early 2020s). A note on the overall study: Most TCR sequence clusters were specific to one of the two donors. Longitudinal TCRalpha and TCRbeta repertoire sequencing tracked T-cell clones expanding and contracting after mild COVID-19 in a couple of donors. Two young, previously healthy adult volunteers, one female and one male, were included in the cohort.

General conclusions and limits of the study: Contracting CD4+ clones were located mainly in the CM and EM memory subsets, whereas CD8+ clones were found to be enriched in EMRA. From day 15 to 85, contracting clones showed balanced CD4/CD8 phenotypes, whereas a second wave of clones that expanded from day 15 to 37 leaned towards CD4+. Only a couple of mild cases were covered in the study, and larger cohorts including severe cases with pre-infection samples were considered necessary. SARS-CoV-2 specificity was not confirmed for the second-wave clones peaking on day 37. Some responding clones were found in pre-infection memory, which suggests that pre-existing cross-reactive memory T cells took part in the SARS-CoV-2 response.

CDR1 SGHRS and CDR2 YFSETQ were looked up in the germline V gene. From V the trimming removes 1 base and from J it removes 8 bases, while the gene matches leave 7 bases of the junction unaccounted for. The CDR3 numbers 16 residues from cysteine through phenylalanine. Solely the CDR3 DNA is kept, with 48 bases framed from the first base. The sequencer listed for this sample is Illumina NovaSeq 6000. TCRalpha and TCRbeta cDNA libraries were built by 5'RACE with constant-segment primers, adding sample barcodes and unique molecular identifiers. Trizol reagent was used to extract RNA from every sample. Libraries were amplified in two PCR steps, with a second sample barcode and Illumina TruSeq adapters added in the second step. Sequencing of libraries was performed on an Illumina NovaSeq with 2 x 150 bp paired-end reads. The original pipeline was this. The reads were demultiplexed and collapsed into UMI-guided consensus sequences using migec v1.2.7. Using mixcr v2.1.11, UMI consensuses were aligned to TRA and TRB V and J templates and then assembled into clonotypes. A clonotype was counted as expanded or contracted only when both edgeR and NoisET called the clonotype significant, with the noise models trained on biological replicates. For edgeR calls, the cutoffs were a false discovery rate-adjusted p below 0.01 and a log2 fold-change threshold of 1. As an exploratory analysis of dynamics, max-normalized trajectories of the 1000 most abundant clonotypes were examined by PCA with hierarchical clustering. Each responding clone was given a CD4 or CD8 phenotype based on the CD4+ and CD8+ repertoires, which had been sequenced separately. TCRdb redid the processing of the public reads, applying fastp at Q25 and MiXCR, and retained in-frame beta chains. Each entry is one CDR3 protein sequence, shown with its most common DNA and genes. V and J calls and clone size were set by TCRdb, not the authors. The sample records about 560,000 distinct CDR3 sequences, 20% to 25% of which are singletons. The top ten constitute around 9.2% of the sample.

PBMCs were isolated by Ficoll-Paque density gradient centrifugation. In this chain, TRBV5-1 is recombined with TRBJ2-1, and 12 junctional nucleotides match TRBD2. The source is an adult woman who had mild COVID-19 (a few samples of this study predate the infection). The sample titles of this study are shuffled in the database, so cell type and time point are left out; the donor was told from shared clones. Material for sequencing was PBMCs or a T cell subset sorted from them (not recorded which). The DNA sequence is TGCGCCAGCAGCTTGTTTCTAGCGGGGGGGCTCGATGAGCAGTTCTTC. Its amino acids are CASSLFLAGGLDEQFF.